The source of this T cell receptor (beta chain) is a study of human T cells and chemical hapten exposure. Looking at the study overall: Patients, mostly women, had alopecia areata, alopecia totalis or alopecia universalis. Across samples, TCR yields varied, mostly owing to small differences in pooled library volumes.

This clonotype was counted between two and nine times. V dropped 6 bases and J dropped 0 bases, with 13 bases sitting between them. The germline gives CDR1 SQVTM, CDR2 ANQGSEA. CDR3 size: 14 residues. TCRdb reprocessed the RACE reads with MiXCR, giving one entry per CDR3 protein. The sample holds around 150,000 distinct CDR3 sequences, about a quarter seen once. Time point here: patch test 3, about 24 weeks after DPC sensitization. Treatment reported: therapeutic diphenylcyclopropenone sensitization with weekly scalp DPC. This chain connects TRBV29-1 to TRBJ2-3; D not resolved. This receptor was obtained from a woman between 18 and 29 years old with alopecia areata. Some clones in this sample may be carry-over from other donors' samples. The sequences come from whole blood, collected in connection with sensitization to the hapten diphenylcyclopropenone (DPC). The CDR3, as DNA: TGCAGCGTCCGTAGGGATACTAGCACAGATACGCAGTATTTT. Its protein is CSVRRDTSTDTQYF.